The 26 T cell receptor beta chains below come from one sample, sequenced in a study of blood T cell repertoires in COVID-19. Clones were read by immunoSEQ multiplex PCR, and TCRdb kept only the in-frame ones, dropping some. In the table there are some 240,000 clones, about 90% of which are singletons. Sequenced sample: PBMCs or T cells enriched from blood (not recorded which). These receptors were taken from a woman between 35 and 50 years old who had been exposed to COVID-19.

The gene calls are TRBV3-1 (or the pseudogene TRBV3-2) and TRBJ2-5; perhaps TRBD1 as D (6 bases). CDR3 size: 15 residues. Per the germline V gene, CDR1 is LGHDT and CDR2 is YNNKEL (reference sequence). The germline V and J ends were trimmed by 3 bases and 2 bases, with 13 bases remaining between them. The CDR3 is CASSQTGRNQETQYF. As DNA, the CDR3 is TGTGCCAGCAGCCAGACAGGTCGGAATCAAGAGACCCAGTACTTC.

This clone has just one count. The chain has TRBV6-5 and TRBJ2-7; TRBD1 agrees at 8 bases. The CDR3 is 15 residues long. Germline V gene lookup returns CDR1 MNHEY and CDR2 SVGAGI. With 6 bases clipped from V and 4 bases from J, the junction kept 11 bases outside the gene matches. The CDR3 DNA is TGTGCCAGCAGCCGCGGACAGGGATCTTATTACGAGCAGTACTTC. It encodes CASSRGQGSYYEQYF.

The gene calls are TRBV28 and TRBJ2-5; TRBD2 matches 7 bases. The ends lost 6 bases at V and 3 bases at J; junction bases unmatched: 13. This CDR3 has 16 amino acids. CDR1 is MDHEN and CDR2 is SYDVKM in the germline V gene. CDR3 nucleotides: TGTGCCAGCAGCCCGACGGGGAGGGGCTGGAAAGAGACCCAGTACTTC. It specifies CASSPTGRGWKETQYF. The complete variable domain, with remaining parts taken from reference TRBV28 and TRBJ2-5, reads DVKVTQSSRYLVKRTGEKVFLECVQDMDHENMFWYRQDPGLGLRLIYFSYDVKMKEKGDIPEGYSVSREKKERFSLILESASTNQTSMYLCASSPTGRGWKETQYFGPGTRLLVL.

The chain joins TRBV5-4 to TRBJ2-2, with 7 bases aligning to TRBD2. CDR1 SGHNT and CDR2 YYREEE come from the germline V gene (reference sequence). V lost 0 bases and J lost 1; bases outside the gene matches: 0. The CDR3 contains 15 residues. In DNA form, the CDR3 reads TGTGCCAGCAGCTTGGGCGGGGGGAACACCGGGGAGCTGTTTTTT. It translates to CASSLGGGNTGELFF.

The V gene is TRBV9, the J gene TRBJ2-1; 10 bases match TRBD2. V lost 4 bases and J lost 4; bases outside the gene matches: 5. Germline V lookup: CDR1 SGDLS, CDR2 YYNGEE. The length of the CDR3 is 15 residues. The CDR3 DNA is TGTGCCAGCAGCCCTAGCGGGAGCGCGTACAATGAGCAGTTCTTC. Residues: CASSPSGSAYNEQFF.

The gene calls are TRBV28 and TRBJ1-4; a weak D match, TRBD1 (5 bases). The germline V and J ends were trimmed by 6 bases and 4 bases, with 12 bases remaining between them. Germline V CDR1 and CDR2: MDHEN, SYDVKM. CDR3 length: 14 amino acids. CDR3 residues: CASSLGVFNEKLFF. The CDR3 DNA reads as TGTGCCAGCAGCCTAGGGGTCTTTAATGAAAAACTGTTTTTT.

The chain couples TRBV7-9 to TRBJ2-1, with D uncertain. V lost 2 bases to trimming and J lost 0 bases, with 8 bases between them. Germline V lookup: CDR1 SEHNR, CDR2 FQNEAQ (reference sequence). The CDR3 loop spans 15 amino acids. The CDR3 nucleotides are TGTGCCAGCAGCTTAATCCGTCTCTCCTACAATGAGCAGTTCTTC. Translating gives CASSLIRLSYNEQFF.

This chain links TRBV6-5 with TRBJ1-1; no clear D gene. The V and J ends lost 2 bases and 4 bases respectively, with 11 bases between them. The CDR3 sequence is 14 residues long. Looked up from germline, CDR1 is MNHEY and CDR2 is SVGAGI. The CDR3 spells CASSYGREGTEAFF. DNA for the CDR3: TGTGCCAGCAGTTACGGGCGGGAGGGCACTGAAGCTTTCTTT.

The chain employs TRBV18 and TRBJ1-1, with 9 nucleotides matching TRBD1. J was trimmed by 5 bases and V by 8 bases; bases with no gene match: 9. The germline gives CDR1 KGHSH, CDR2 LQKENI. This CDR3 is 14 amino acids long. The CDR3 sequence is CASRTGTGRTEAFF. DNA for the CDR3: TGTGCCAGCCGGACCGGGACAGGGAGGACTGAAGCTTTCTTT.

The chain combines TRBV2 with TRBJ1-1; 9 bases match TRBD1. The CDR3 consists of 13 residues. J lost 3 bases, V lost 7 bases, and 3 bases had no gene match. Germline CDR1 is SNHLY and CDR2 is FYNNEI. CDR3 in DNA: TGTGCCAGCAAACAGGGGGCAGACACTGAAGCTTTCTTT. Its translation is CASKQGADTEAFF.

J is TRBJ1-1 and V is TRBV5-5; TRBD1 aligns across 7 bases. CDR1 is SGHKS, CDR2 YYEKEE, per germline (reference sequence). Germline trimming cut 2 bases from V and 4 bases from J; bases unmatched to any gene: 8. The CDR3 contains 15 residues. The DNA of the CDR3 is TGTGCCAGCAGCTTAATTTCAGGGGGAGGCACTGAAGCTTTCTTT. Its protein product is CASSLISGGGTEAFF.

The chain carries TRBV25-1 and TRBJ2-2, with D hard to call. The ends were cut back, 9 bases at V and 2 bases at J, with 16 bases in the middle. The germline CDR1 and CDR2 sequences are MGHDK and SYGVNS. There are 15 residues in the CDR3. CDR3 bases: TGTGCCAGTGCCGTGAACTTCCTTAACACCGGGGAGCTGTTTTTT. This translates into CASAVNFLNTGELFF.

Here the CDR3 reads CASSIDRTGANVLTF. The CDR3 DNA is TGTGCCAGCAGCATCGACAGGACTGGGGCCAACGTCCTGACTTTC. The gene calls are TRBV9 and TRBJ2-6; possible D gene TRBD1, 6 bases. V dropped 4 bases and J dropped 2 bases, with 10 bases sitting between them. Germline V gene lookup returns CDR1 SGDLS and CDR2 YYNGEE. This CDR3 is built from 15 residues. The full variable domain, completed using reference TRBV9 and TRBJ2-6, is DSGVTQTPKHLITATGQRVTLRCSPRSGDLSVYWYQQSLDQGLQFLIQYYNGEERAKGNILERFSAQQFPDLHSELNLSSLELGDSALYFCASSIDRTGANVLTFGAGSRLTVL.

This chain links TRBV7-2 with TRBJ2-1; 8 positions agree with TRBD2. The CDR3 extends over 15 amino acids. Trimming at V came to 1 base and at J to 5 bases, leaving 4 bases not matched to a gene. Germline CDR1 is SGHTA and CDR2 is FQGNSA. The CDR3 DNA reads as TGTGCCAGCAGCTTAGAGCGGGAGACCAACAATGAGCAGTTCTTC. Its protein is CASSLERETNNEQFF.

Details on this clone: One end of the junction does not line up with germline, which may come from a read error. The chain links TRBV5-1 to TRBJ1-3, with D possibly matching TRBD1 (6 bases). The CDR3 is 14 residues long. The V gene's germline CDR1 is SGHRS and CDR2 YFSETQ. CDR3 amino acids: CASDPSGDRNTIYF. CDR3 nucleotide sequence: TGTGCCAGCGATCCATCAGGGGACCGAAACACCATATATTTT. Full variable domain (missing parts from reference TRBV5-1 and TRBJ1-3): KAGVTQTPRYLIKTRGQQVTLSCSPISGHRSVSWYQQTPGQGLQFLFEYFSETQRNKGNFPGRFSGRQFSNSRSEMNVSTLELGDSALYLCASDPSGDRNTIYFGEGSWLTVV.

The chain employs TRBV14 and TRBJ2-1; 8 bases agree with TRBD2. The CDR3 spans 15 residues. Germline V gene data show CDR1 as SGHDN and CDR2 as FVKESK. Germline trimming cut 5 bases from V and 9 bases from J; bases unmatched to any gene: 12. CDR3 amino acids: CASSYVAGIAGEQFF. The CDR3 nucleotides read TGTGCCAGCAGCTACGTAGCGGGAATAGCGGGTGAGCAGTTCTTC.

This sequence joins TRBV6-4 and TRBJ2-7; 10 bases agree with TRBD1. The CDR3 sequence is 16 residues long. The junction had 11 bases not matched to a gene; V was cut back by 8 bases and J by 1 base. The germline V gene encodes CDR1 MRHNA and CDR2 SNTAGT. CDR3 sequence reads: CASAQHRDRGSYEQYV. In nucleotides, the CDR3 is TGTGCCAGCGCACAACACCGGGACAGGGGATCCTACGAGCAGTACGTC.

To note about this clone: At one of its ends the junction is not consistent with the germline gene, which may arise from a read error. This chain uses TRBV5-1 with TRBJ1-3; tentatively, D is TRBD1 (5 bases). CDR3 size: 15 residues. CDR1 and CDR2 from the germline V gene are SGHRS and YFSETQ. CDR3 protein: CASSLGDFSGNTIYF. CDR3 bases: TGTGCCAGCAGCTTGGGGGACTTCTCTGGAAACACCATATATTTT.

A remark on this clone: Mismatch with germline at one junction end may stem from a read error. The chain is built from TRBV5-1 and TRBJ1-2; D call uncertain. Germline-derived CDR1 and CDR2 are SGHRS and YFSETQ. This CDR3 is built from 14 residues. CDR3 residues: CASSKDPGSLGYTF. The CDR3 DNA follows: TGTGCCAGCAGCAAAGACCCGGGGTCGCTTGGCTACACCTTC. Based on the CDR3 plus reference TRBV5-1 and TRBJ1-2, the full variable domain is KAGVTQTPRYLIKTRGQQVTLSCSPISGHRSVSWYQQTPGQGLQFLFEYFSETQRNKGNFPGRFSGRQFSNSRSEMNVSTLELGDSALYLCASSKDPGSLGYTFGSGTRLTVV.

A remark on this clone: At one end, the junction sequence differs from germline, possibly due to a read error. The chain joins TRBV5-1 to TRBJ2-1; 10 bases align to TRBD2. The germline CDR1 and CDR2 sequences are SGHRS and YFSETQ. CDR3 length equals 16 residues. The CDR3 DNA is TGTGCCAGCAGCCGGGGAGCTAGCGGGAGTTCCCATGAGCAGTTCTTC. Translation: CASSRGASGSSHEQFF.

This chain uses TRBV19 with TRBJ2-1, with 8 positions matching TRBD2. In germline, CDR1 is LNHDA, CDR2 SQIVND (reference sequence). The CDR3 runs to 18 residues. The J segment lost 7 bases and the V segment lost 5 bases, leaving 19 bases of the junction unmatched. CDR3 nucleotides: TGTGCCAGTAGTCCCTGGACTAGCCTATTTGATAAGGGGAATGAGCAGTTCTTC. This codes for CASSPWTSLFDKGNEQFF.

The rearrangement joins TRBV18 to TRBJ2-3, with TRBD1 matching 7 bases. The CDR3 runs to 14 residues. The ends lost 6 bases at V and 0 bases at J; junction bases unmatched: 3. Germline V gives CDR1 KGHSH, CDR2 LQKENI. CDR3 in DNA: TGTGCCAGCTCCCGGGACAGAAGCACAGATACGCAGTATTTT. This translates into CASSRDRSTDTQYF.

The chain links TRBV11-2 to TRBJ1-6; possible D gene TRBD1, 6 bases. The CDR3 sequence is 15 residues long. CDR1 and CDR2 (germline): SGHAT, FQNNGV. Trimming stripped 5 bases from V and 7 bases from J, with 15 bases between. The CDR3 protein is CASSPRPGQNSPLHF. The CDR3 bases are TGTGCCAGCAGCCCACGACCCGGACAGAATTCACCCCTCCACTTT. Drawing the rest from reference TRBV11-2 and TRBJ1-6, the complete variable domain is EAGVAQSPRYKIIEKRQSVAFWCNPISGHATLYWYQQILGQGPKLLIQFQNNGVVDDSQLPKDRFSAERLKGVDSTLKIQPAKLEDSAVYLCASSPRPGQNSPLHFGNGTRLTVT.

This clone was picked up one time. The chain carries TRBV11-2 and TRBJ1-6; D remains unclear. Trimming took 5 bases from V and 0 from J, leaving 11 bases between them. The CDR3 is 16 residues long. Germline assignment: CDR1 SGHAT and CDR2 FQNNGV. The CDR3 DNA sequence: TGTGCCAGCAGCATGTGGGAGAGCTCCTATAATTCACCCCTCCACTTT. This gives the protein CASSMWESSYNSPLHF.

This clone was counted between two and nine times. The sample holds other DNA sequences that translate to the same CDR3. The chain couples TRBV18 to TRBJ1-1, with D maybe TRBD1 (5 bases). CDR1 KGHSH and CDR2 LQKENI come from the germline V gene. This CDR3 is built from 13 residues. Trimming took 2 bases from V and 5 from J, leaving 9 bases between them. In nucleotides, the CDR3 is TGTGCCAGCTCACCAGTGGAGGGGACTGAAGCTTTCTTT. This gives the protein CASSPVEGTEAFF.

The rearrangement uses TRBV7-8 and TRBJ2-1, with 7 bases identical to TRBD2. This CDR3 comprises 16 residues. Germline loops: CDR1 SGHVS, CDR2 FQNEAQ. Trimming cost V 7 bases and J 2 bases; bases outside gene matches: 11. The CDR3 coding sequence is TGTGCCAGCAACTGGCGGGGGAGCCCTACCTACAATGAGCAGTTCTTC. This encodes CASNWRGSPTYNEQFF. The whole variable domain, remainder taken from reference TRBV7-8 and TRBJ2-1, is GAGVSQSPRYKVAKRGQDVALRCDPISGHVSLFWYQQALGQGPEFLTYFQNEAQLDKSGLPSDRFFAERPEGSVSTLKIQRTQQEDSAVYLCASNWRGSPTYNEQFFGPGTRLTVL.